The clone carrying this TCR beta chain was detected only a few times. Its cognate antigen is unknown. The data were taken from a study of cytomegalovirus exposure and HLA in healthy donors. Study-level findings and limits: Listed as cytomegalovirus-associated were 150 to 200 TCR beta chains.

Losses at the gene ends were 3 bases for V and 4 bases for J; bases not matched to a gene: 12. There are 17 residues in the CDR3. Germline assignment: CDR1 SGHDN and CDR2 FVKESK. Primers included in the PCR were 60 Vbeta and 13 Jbeta primers. Using immunoSEQ multiplex PCR, the repertoire was profiled, and TCRdb retains in-frame clones only, with some absent. Here the sample spans more than 100,000 clones, about 16% being singletons. This clonotype was sampled from a woman aged 18-35 years in good health and CMV-seronegative. Sequencing was carried out using PBMCs. The chain is built from TRBV14 and TRBJ2-1; 7 bases match TRBD2. CDR3 DNA sequence: TGTGCCAGCAGCCAGAGGCGGGAGAAAGCTTTTTACAATGAGCAGTTCTTC. This gives the protein CASSQRREKAFYNEQFF.